The TCR beta chain under discussion was sequenced for a study of blood T cell repertoires in COVID-19. Study-wide background: From the United States, Italy and Spain came samples of acute and convalescent COVID-19. The analysed material was cDNA or gDNA that came from T cells, B-cell-depleted T cells, or PBMCs.

The CDR3 sequence is 16 residues long. Methods used by the authors: Counts of nucleated cells, estimated from reference gene primer amplification, were obtained. The repertoire was sequenced with immunoSEQ multiplex PCR; TCRdb's copy has only in-frame clones and lacks some. V and J calls and clone size follow that table, whereas D and trimming were derived from the DNA. The data contain approximately 490,000 clones, about 88% of them singletons. Cohort 3 recovered donors had two negative PCRs, clearance, or symptom resolution. This clonotype was sampled from a woman aged 60-75 years who had recovered from COVID-19. Sequencing used PBMCs or T cells enriched from blood (not recorded which). The rearrangement uses TRBV21-1 and TRBJ1-4; TRBD1, the table's D call, was not compared with the DNA. TRBV21-1 is labeled a pseudogene. CDR3 bases: TGTGCCAGCAGGGTGGCAGGGGGCCCTAGGAATGAAAAACTGTTTTTT. Its translation is CASRVAGGPRNEKLFF.